The 21 T cell receptor beta chains reported below all come from one sample, sequenced in a study of blood T cell repertoires in COVID-19. Sequencing was performed with immunoSEQ multiplex PCR; in TCRdb, only in-frame clones are kept and a portion is missing. The sample carries around 180,000 clones, 89% recorded once. Sequenced: PBMCs or T cells enriched from blood (not recorded which). These receptors all stem from a woman in her thirties or forties with acute COVID-19.

The rearrangement uses TRBV19 and TRBJ2-1; 7 positions agree with TRBD2. The CDR3 runs to 17 residues. Germline values: CDR1 LNHDA, CDR2 SQIVND (reference sequence). With 6 bases clipped from V and 0 bases from J, the junction kept 11 bases outside the gene matches. In nucleotides, the CDR3 is TGTGCCAGTAGCGTAAGGAGCGGGGCCAGCTCCTACAATGAGCAGTTCTTC. It is translated as CASSVRSGASSYNEQFF.

The chain has TRBV10-2 and TRBJ2-7; 8 nucleotides match TRBD1. The CDR3 consists of 14 residues. Germline V gives CDR1 WSHSY, CDR2 SAAADI. The ends lost 8 bases at V and 5 bases at J; junction bases unmatched: 11. CDR3 nucleotide sequence: TGCGCCAGCTATATGGCCCAGGGGGCCCACGAGCAGTACTTC. The encoded protein is CASYMAQGAHEQYF.

A few counts support this clone. This chain uses TRBV19 with TRBJ1-1; D is possibly TRBD1 (6 bases). CDR3 size: 14 residues. The germline gives CDR1 LNHDA, CDR2 SQIVND (reference sequence). Trimming removed 5 bases at V and 2 bases at J, with 12 bases between. Here the CDR3 reads CASSHGQPNTEAFF. The CDR3, as DNA: TGTGCCAGTAGTCATGGACAGCCAAACACTGAAGCTTTCTTT. Full variable domain (remainder filled in from reference TRBV19 and TRBJ1-1): DGGITQSPKYLFRKEGQNVTLSCEQNLNHDAMYWYRQDPGQGLRLIYYSQIVNDFQKGDIAEGYSVSREKKESFPLTVTSAQKNPTAFYLCASSHGQPNTEAFFGQGTRLTVV.

This chain joins TRBV4-1 and TRBJ2-6; TRBD1 matches 9 bases. V shed 1 base and J 0 bases; nucleotides not matched to a gene: 7. There are 19 residues in the CDR3. CDR1 MGHRA and CDR2 YSYEKL come from the germline V gene. CDR3 bases: TGCGCCAGCAGCCAAGGTTTGGGACAGGGCGGCTCTGGGGCCAACGTCCTGACTTTC. This gives the protein CASSQGLGQGGSGANVLTF.

This sequence joins TRBV5-4 and TRBJ2-1; D possibly corresponds to TRBD1 (5 bases). The CDR3 sequence is 15 residues long. Per germline, CDR1 SGHNT and CDR2 YYREEE (reference sequence). The germline V and J ends were trimmed by 0 bases and 7 bases, with 14 bases remaining between them. The CDR3 nucleotides are TGTGCCAGCAGCTTGGCCGGACACACTAAAAATGAGCAGTTCTTC. Its translation is CASSLAGHTKNEQFF.

In this sample, this clone turned up once. V usage is TRBV7-9 and J usage is TRBJ1-1; D not certain. Between the trimmed V and J ends, which lost 2 bases and 5 bases, there was a span of 6 bases. This CDR3 region has 12 residues. CDR1 is SEHNR and CDR2 is FQNEAQ in the germline V gene (reference sequence). CDR3 protein: CASSLTGTEAFF. The CDR3 DNA reads as TGTGCCAGCAGCTTAACGGGGACTGAAGCTTTCTTT.

CDR3 region: CASRRQGPTDTQYF. The CDR3 coding sequence is TGTGCCAGTAGGAGACAGGGGCCTACAGATACGCAGTATTTT. The chain links TRBV19 to TRBJ2-3, with 8 bases identical to TRBD1. Germline CDR1 reads LNHDA; CDR2 reads SQIVND (reference sequence). With 6 bases clipped from V and 3 bases from J, the junction kept 5 bases outside the gene matches. The CDR3 is 14 residues long.

V gene TRBV5-4 combines with J gene TRBJ1-2, with TRBD1 as a possible D gene (5 bases). The CDR3 extends over 17 amino acids. The V gene lost 0 bases and the J gene lost 4 bases, with 19 bases spanning the gap. Germline V gene lookup returns CDR1 SGHNT and CDR2 YYREEE (reference sequence). The DNA of the CDR3 is TGTGCCAGCAGCTTGGGTGGCAGGGCGCGATACGGCTATGGCTACACCTTC. It encodes CASSLGGRARYGYGYTF. Full variable domain (rest looked up from reference TRBV5-4 and TRBJ1-2): ETGVTQSPTHLIKTRGQQVTLRCSSQSGHNTVSWYQQALGQGPQFIFQYYREEENGRGNFPPRFSGLQFPNYSSELNVNALELDDSALYLCASSLGGRARYGYGYTFGSGTRLTVV.

CDR3 nucleotides: TGTGCCAGCAGTGGGACAGGGGGCCGAAATGAGCAGTTCTTC. Residues: CASSGTGGRNEQFF. This chain links TRBV7-9 with TRBJ2-1; 12 bases agree with TRBD1. This CDR3 contains 14 residues. V lost 6 bases, J lost 7 bases, and 4 bases stayed unmatched. From germline, CDR1 is SEHNR and CDR2 FQNEAQ (reference sequence).

Of note for this clone: Other DNA sequences in the same sample also yield this CDR3. V and J are TRBV19 and TRBJ1-5; D not certain. Trimming took 1 base from V and 2 from J, leaving 6 bases between them. The CDR3 runs 14 residues. Germline CDR1 is LNHDA and CDR2 is SQIVND (reference sequence). CDR3 residues: CASSIGLGNQPQHF. CDR3 DNA: TGTGCCAGTAGTATAGGGTTAGGCAATCAGCCCCAGCATTTT.

The genes are TRBV7-6 and TRBJ2-7; 11 positions match TRBD2. The length of the CDR3 is 16 residues. V gave up 6 bases and J gave up 7 bases; unmatched junction bases: 14. Germline CDR1 and CDR2: SGHVS and FNYEAQ. The chain's CDR3 is CASSRTGTSGGVEQYF. The DNA for the CDR3 is TGTGCCAGCAGTCGAACCGGGACTAGCGGAGGGGTGGAGCAGTACTTC.

The rearrangement uses TRBV4-1 and TRBJ2-5, with a weak D call TRBD1 (5 bases). With 1 base removed from V and 9 bases from J, the gap between germline ends came to 18 bases. In germline, CDR1 is MGHRA, CDR2 YSYEKL. The CDR3 is made up of 15 amino acids. The CDR3 is CASSQGFIAQGAQYF. The CDR3 coding sequence is TGCGCCAGCAGCCAAGGGTTTATAGCCCAAGGGGCCCAGTACTTC.

The chain recombines TRBV27 with TRBJ1-6, with a weak D call TRBD1 (5 bases). V was clipped by 0 bases and J by 7 bases, with 16 bases between them. Germline assignment: CDR1 MNHEY and CDR2 SMNVEV (reference sequence). The CDR3 extends over 17 amino acids. The CDR3: CASSLSPMQGGNSPLHF. Here the CDR3 DNA reads TGTGCCAGCAGTTTATCGCCCATGCAGGGAGGCAATTCACCCCTCCACTTT.

This clone has only one observation. The V call is TRBV9, the J call TRBJ2-7; TRBD2 might be the D (6 bases). Germline loops: CDR1 SGDLS, CDR2 YYNGEE. Trimming took 0 bases from V and 5 from J, leaving 12 bases between them. This CDR3 spans 14 amino acids. In nucleotides, the CDR3 is TGTGCCAGCAGCGTAGGGGCTAGCGATAACGAGCAGTACTTC. Translation: CASSVGASDNEQYF.

V and J are TRBV28 and TRBJ1-1; D is uncertain. The CDR3 length is 14 residues. The germline V and J ends were trimmed by 4 bases and 4 bases, with 13 bases remaining between them. The germline V gene encodes CDR1 MDHEN and CDR2 SYDVKM. CDR3 sequence (DNA): TGTGCCAGCAGTTCCTTCCGAGGCCTCACTGAAGCTTTCTTT. Translating it yields CASSSFRGLTEAFF.

This clone has only a few counts. The CDR3, as DNA: TGTGCCAGCAGTGAACTAGGGGATAACTATGGCTACACCTTC. This gives the protein CASSELGDNYGYTF. V and J are TRBV25-1 and TRBJ1-2; weak D call: TRBD1 (5 bases). The CDR3 covers 14 residues. Trimming took off 2 bases at V and 1 base at J, with 8 bases between the two ends. Germline V lookup: CDR1 MGHDK, CDR2 SYGVNS.

The gene calls are TRBV29-1 and TRBJ2-7; TRBD1 matches at 8 bases. The CDR3 contains 13 residues. Trimming cost V 5 bases and J 4 bases; bases outside gene matches: 7. CDR1 SQVTM and CDR2 ANQGSEA come from the germline V gene. The CDR3 protein is CSVITGGRYEQYF. The CDR3 region has the DNA TGCAGCGTTATTACAGGGGGAAGGTACGAGCAGTACTTC.

The chain employs TRBV11-2 and TRBJ2-3; TRBD2 matches at 11 bases. The J segment lost 2 bases and the V segment lost 6 bases, leaving 7 bases of the junction unmatched. CDR1 is SGHAT and CDR2 is FQNNGV in the germline V gene. The CDR3 contains 16 residues. The CDR3 here is CASRATSGGTTDTQYF. The CDR3 nucleotides are TGTGCCAGCAGAGCAACTAGCGGGGGAACCACAGATACGCAGTATTTT.

The CDR3 loop is CASSSAGINYEQYF. The DNA of the CDR3 is TGTGCCAGCAGTTCCGCCGGGATTAACTACGAGCAGTACTTC. The V and J genes are TRBV6-5 and TRBJ2-7, with D possibly TRBD2 on 5 matching bases. Germline CDR1 and CDR2: MNHEY and SVGAGI. Trimming cost V 4 bases and J 3 bases, with 13 bases left between them. This CDR3 comprises 14 residues.

V gene TRBV19 combines with J gene TRBJ1-1; D gene unclear. There are 13 residues in the CDR3. The V end lost 2 bases, the J end lost 1 base, and 5 bases lay between the germline ends. Germline loops: CDR1 LNHDA, CDR2 SQIVND (reference sequence). The CDR3 bases are TGTGCCAGTAGTATATCTTGGAACACTGAAGCTTTCTTT. Translating it yields CASSISWNTEAFF. Looking up the rest from reference TRBV19 and TRBJ1-1 gives the full variable domain: DGGITQSPKYLFRKEGQNVTLSCEQNLNHDAMYWYRQDPGQGLRLIYYSQIVNDFQKGDIAEGYSVSREKKESFPLTVTSAQKNPTAFYLCASSISWNTEAFFGQGTRLTVV.

The chain carries TRBV12-3 or TRBV12-4 and TRBJ1-1; TRBD1 aligns across 8 bases. The J segment lost 6 bases and the V segment lost 6 bases, leaving 3 bases of the junction unmatched. This CDR3 comprises 12 residues. The CDR3 sequence is CASSRGRAEAFF. The DNA of the CDR3 is TGTGCCAGCAGCAGGGGGCGGGCTGAAGCTTTCTTT.